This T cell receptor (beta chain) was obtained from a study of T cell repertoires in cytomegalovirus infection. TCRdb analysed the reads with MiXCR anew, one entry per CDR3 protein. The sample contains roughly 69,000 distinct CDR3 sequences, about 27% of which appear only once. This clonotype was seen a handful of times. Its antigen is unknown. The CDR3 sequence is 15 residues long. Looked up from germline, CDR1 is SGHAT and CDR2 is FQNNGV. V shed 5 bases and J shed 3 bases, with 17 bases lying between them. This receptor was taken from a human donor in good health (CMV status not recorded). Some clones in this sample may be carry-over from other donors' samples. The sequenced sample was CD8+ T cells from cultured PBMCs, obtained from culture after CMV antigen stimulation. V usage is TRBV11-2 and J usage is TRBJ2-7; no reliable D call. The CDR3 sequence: CASSLGWAEDYEQYF. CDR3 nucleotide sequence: TGTGCCAGCAGCCTGGGGTGGGCGGAAGACTACGAGCAGTACTTC.